A single sample gave rise to the 27 T cell receptor beta chains below, sequenced in a study of T cell repertoires in cytomegalovirus infection. TCRdb passed the reads through MiXCR, listing each CDR3 protein once. This repertoire shows more than 200,000 distinct CDR3 sequences, approximately 9.1% found once; its top ten account for about 15%. Sequencing used PBMCs. Source of these receptors: a human donor in good health (CMV status not recorded). Some clones in this sample may be carry-over from other donors' samples.

This clonotype was detected ten times or more. The chain has TRBV7-2 and TRBJ1-5; 7 bases agree with TRBD1. Germline V gene sequence: CDR1 SGHTA, CDR2 FQGNSA. This CDR3 comprises 15 residues. Unmatched junction bases numbered 9, after V lost 4 bases and J lost 6 bases. CDR3 region: CASSSEGQFSQPQHF. CDR3 bases: TGTGCCAGCAGCTCAGAGGGACAGTTTTCTCAGCCCCAGCATTTT.

This clonotype has a count of ten or more. The chain joins TRBV6-1 to TRBJ2-4; D could derive from TRBD1 or TRBD2 (6 bases each). V gave up 1 base and J gave up 7 bases, with 20 bases separating them. This CDR3 contains 17 residues. Germline CDR1 reads MNHNS; CDR2 reads SASEGT. The CDR3 region has the DNA TGTGCCAGCAGTGAAGTCCCCGGGGCCGGGGGCGCGAACATTCAGTACTTC. Amino acids: CASSEVPGAGGANIQYF.

At least ten counts were recorded for this clonotype. This chain links TRBV28 with TRBJ1-2; D not certain. This CDR3 is 14 amino acids long. Germline CDR1 reads MDHEN; CDR2 reads SYDVKM. V lost 7 bases, J lost 1 base, and 13 bases lay in between. As DNA, the CDR3 is TGTGCCAGCACCTCGGACTGGAGTAACTATGGCTACACCTTC. It is translated as CASTSDWSNYGYTF.

There are a few counts of this clonotype. The genes are TRBV7-2 and TRBJ1-5; D gene unclear. V lost 4 bases to trimming and J lost 6 bases, with 10 bases between them. This CDR3 spans 13 amino acids. The germline V gene encodes CDR1 SGHTA and CDR2 FQGNSA. CDR3 DNA: TGTGCCAGCAGCTCCCGGGAAAGTCAGCCCCAGCATTTT. It specifies CASSSRESQPQHF.

The sample holds many counts of this clonotype. DNA of the CDR3: TGTGCCAGCAGCTCGACATTGCCGGGGGAAAAACTGTTTTTT. Translated: CASSSTLPGEKLFF. The gene calls are TRBV7-2 and TRBJ1-4; no reliable D call. The CDR3 is made up of 14 amino acids. Germline CDR1 is SGHTA and CDR2 is FQGNSA. Trimming removed 4 bases at V and 8 bases at J, with 14 bases between.

This clonotype was recorded at least ten times. The chain combines TRBV7-2 with TRBJ2-2; 7 nucleotides agree with TRBD1. This CDR3 has 18 amino acids. Germline V gene sequence: CDR1 SGHTA, CDR2 FQGNSA. V gave up 5 bases and J gave up 4 bases; unmatched junction bases: 16. CDR3 bases: TGTGCCAGCAGCCCCGCCCGGCCGAGGGGGCTTGTCACCGGGGAGCTGTTTTTT. Its protein is CASSPARPRGLVTGELFF.

V usage is TRBV7-2 and J usage is TRBJ1-3; 8 bases align to TRBD1. CDR3 size: 14 residues. V lost 5 bases and J lost 4; bases outside the gene matches: 4. Germline-derived CDR1 and CDR2 are SGHTA and FQGNSA. CDR3: CASSLGQGGNTIYF. Here the CDR3 DNA reads TGTGCCAGCAGCCTCGGACAGGGAGGAAACACCATATATTTT.

This clonotype has at least ten counts. V gene TRBV12-3 or TRBV12-4 combines with J gene TRBJ1-5, with 9 bases matching TRBD1. V lost 4 bases to trimming and J lost 1 base; unmatched junction nucleotides: 5. CDR3 length: 16 residues. CDR3 nucleotide sequence: TGTGCCAGCAGTTCGGGGACAGGGTGGAGCAATCAGCCCCAGCATTTT. Amino acids: CASSSGTGWSNQPQHF.

This clonotype was counted ten times or more. This chain joins TRBV20-1 and TRBJ2-2; 7 bases match TRBD1. The V gene's germline CDR1 is DFQATT and CDR2 SNEGSKA (reference sequence). The CDR3 runs to 14 residues. Unmatched junction bases numbered 5, after V lost 5 bases and J lost 2 bases. Here the CDR3 DNA reads TGCAGTGCTTCCGGGACAGATAACACCGGGGAGCTGTTTTTT. As protein: CSASGTDNTGELFF.

The sample holds many counts of this clonotype. The CDR3 spells CASSLVTRGTEAFF. In DNA, the CDR3 is TGTGCCAGCAGCTTAGTGACACGGGGGACTGAAGCTTTCTTT. The chain couples TRBV7-8 to TRBJ1-1; D perhaps matches TRBD1 (5 bases). V dropped 1 base and J dropped 5 bases, with 11 bases sitting between them. In germline, CDR1 is SGHVS, CDR2 FQNEAQ. The CDR3 runs to 14 residues.

The chain has TRBV7-2 and TRBJ2-5; 11 bases are a match to TRBD2. This CDR3 comprises 18 residues. Germline V CDR1 and CDR2: SGHTA, FQGNSA. V lost 5 bases, J lost 5 bases, and 16 bases stayed unmatched. The CDR3 DNA reads TGTGCCAGCAGCCCTATAGGGGGTAGTAGCGGGAGGGAGGAGACCCAGTACTTC. It translates to CASSPIGGSSGREETQYF. Full variable domain (outside the CDR3, taken from reference TRBV7-2 and TRBJ2-5): GAGVSQSPSNKVTEKGKDVELRCDPISGHTALYWYRQSLGQGLEFLIYFQGNSAPDKSGLPSDRFSAERTGGSVSTLTIQRTQQEDSAVYLCASSPIGGSSGREETQYFGPGTRLLVL.

The genes are TRBV2 and TRBJ2-7; 7 bases agree with TRBD1. Germline V gene data show CDR1 as SNHLY and CDR2 as FYNNEI. The CDR3 is made up of 14 amino acids. The V gene end was trimmed by 6 bases and the J gene end by 0 bases; junction bases not matched to a gene: 5. The CDR3 DNA sequence: TGTGCCAGCAGGAGGACAGGCTTCTCCTACGAGCAGTACTTC. It yields the protein CASRRTGFSYEQYF.

This clonotype came up a few times. This chain joins TRBV6-1 and TRBJ2-2, with D perhaps TRBD2 (5 bases). CDR3 length equals 12 residues. In germline, CDR1 is MNHNS, CDR2 SASEGT. Deletions cut 5 bases from V and 8 bases from J, with 9 bases between. The CDR3 region is CASSSRVGELFF. In DNA form, the CDR3 reads TGTGCCAGCAGTTCGAGGGTAGGGGAGCTGTTTTTT.

The chain combines TRBV19 with TRBJ1-1; 9 bases fit TRBD1. V was clipped by 6 bases and J by 7 bases; unmatched bases: 9. CDR1 is LNHDA, CDR2 SQIVND, per germline (reference sequence). The CDR3 totals 14 residues. CDR3 loop: CASSLGQGSYEAFF. In nucleotides, the CDR3 is TGTGCCAGTAGCCTGGGACAGGGATCATATGAAGCTTTCTTT.

There are many counts of this clonotype. This chain joins TRBV12-3 or TRBV12-4 and TRBJ2-7, with 7 bases lining up with TRBD2. This CDR3 is built from 14 residues. The V segment lost 5 bases and the J segment 3 bases; nucleotides outside the gene matches: 7. In DNA form, the CDR3 reads TGTGCCAGCAGTCCGCGGGGGAACGACTACGAGCAGTACTTC. Encoded protein: CASSPRGNDYEQYF.

This clonotype occurred many times. The CDR3 spells CASSLSGTLETQYF. The CDR3, as DNA: TGTGCCAGCAGCTTATCTGGGACACTAGAGACCCAGTACTTC. V gene TRBV7-2 combines with J gene TRBJ2-5; TRBD1 is a possible D gene (6 bases). The CDR3 runs 14 residues. V lost 2 bases and J 4 bases, leaving 11 bases between the germline ends. Germline V gene lookup returns CDR1 SGHTA and CDR2 FQGNSA. The complete variable domain, with remaining parts taken from reference TRBV7-2 and TRBJ2-5, reads GAGVSQSPSNKVTEKGKDVELRCDPISGHTALYWYRQSLGQGLEFLIYFQGNSAPDKSGLPSDRFSAERTGGSVSTLTIQRTQQEDSAVYLCASSLSGTLETQYFGPGTRLLVL.

In its sample, this clonotype was seen many times. The J gene is TRBJ1-1, the V gene TRBV7-2; 7 bases fit TRBD1. This CDR3 has 14 amino acids. V was pared by 1 base and J by 4 bases, with 3 bases of the junction left unmatched. The germline gives CDR1 SGHTA, CDR2 FQGNSA. Written as DNA, the CDR3 is TGTGCCAGCAGCTTAGGGGGACAGCTCACTGAAGCTTTCTTT. Translated, it gives CASSLGGQLTEAFF.

The genes are TRBV5-5 and TRBJ1-2; 8 bases line up with TRBD1. J lost 4 bases, V lost 4 bases, and 9 bases had no gene match. The CDR3 contains 15 residues. Germline assignment: CDR1 SGHKS and CDR2 YYEKEE (reference sequence). CDR3 region: CASSETGTGPYGYTF. The CDR3 nucleotides read TGTGCCAGCAGCGAAACCGGGACAGGCCCCTATGGCTACACCTTC. Supplemented by reference TRBV5-5 and TRBJ1-2, the full variable domain reads DAGVTQSPTHLIKTRGQQVTLRCSPISGHKSVSWYQQVLGQGPQFIFQYYEKEERGRGNFPDRFSARQFPNYSSELNVNALLLGDSALYLCASSETGTGPYGYTFGSGTRLTVV.

This clonotype was seen repeatedly, ten times or more. The V gene is TRBV7-8, the J gene TRBJ2-7; 13 nucleotides line up with TRBD2. CDR1 and CDR2 (germline): SGHVS, FQNEAQ. This CDR3 comprises 16 residues. The junction had 7 bases not matched to a gene; V was cut back by 5 bases and J by 3 bases. In DNA, the CDR3 is TGTGCCAGCAGCGGACGGACTAGCGGGGGTGTCTACGAGCAGTACTTC. Its protein is CASSGRTSGGVYEQYF.

This clonotype occurred many times. This sequence joins TRBV6-2 or TRBV6-3 and TRBJ2-6, with D possibly called TRBD1 or TRBD2 (5 bases each). The CDR3 is 19 residues long. The germline V and J ends were trimmed by 6 bases and 0 bases, with 21 bases remaining between them. Germline CDR1 MNHEY, CDR2 SVGEGT. DNA for the CDR3: TGTGCCAGCAGCTACGCCCTGGGGGTTTCTAGCTCTGGGGCCAACGTCCTGACTTTC. Translating it yields CASSYALGVSSSGANVLTF.

This clonotype was seen at least ten times. The chain combines TRBV7-2 with TRBJ1-2, with D unresolved. Germline V gives CDR1 SGHTA, CDR2 FQGNSA. Trimming removed 1 base at V and 5 bases at J, with 14 bases between. This CDR3 is built from 15 residues. The chain's CDR3 is CASSLGTADNYGYTF. CDR3 in DNA: TGTGCCAGCAGCTTAGGGACCGCCGACAATTATGGCTACACCTTC.

This chain links TRBV7-2 with TRBJ2-7; 16 bases align to TRBD2. The junction had 4 bases not matched to a gene; V was cut back by 3 bases and J by 5 bases. The germline CDR1 and CDR2 sequences are SGHTA and FQGNSA. This CDR3 has 16 amino acids. CDR3 region: CASSLGTSGGADEQYF. The DNA of the CDR3 is TGTGCCAGCAGCTTGGGGACTAGCGGGGGGGCTGACGAGCAGTACTTC.

This clonotype has a count of ten or more. The V and J genes are TRBV5-1 and TRBJ2-5; the D is unclear. Germline V gives CDR1 SGHRS, CDR2 YFSETQ. There are 15 residues in the CDR3. V shed 4 bases and J shed 1 base, with 14 bases lying between them. The CDR3 region is CASSNSHILQETQYF. In DNA, the CDR3 is TGCGCCAGCAGCAACTCGCACATACTCCAAGAGACCCAGTACTTC.

The chain couples TRBV18 to TRBJ2-7; 8 nucleotides line up with TRBD1. The CDR3 runs 15 residues. Looked up from germline, CDR1 is KGHSH and CDR2 is LQKENI. V dropped 0 bases and J dropped 5; count of bases not matched to a gene: 6. CDR3 amino acids: CASSPPSGGGNEQYF. DNA for the CDR3: TGTGCCAGCTCACCACCGTCAGGGGGCGGAAACGAGCAGTACTTC.

Ten or more counts support this clonotype. This chain uses TRBV12-3 or TRBV12-4 with TRBJ1-1, with D unresolved. V was shortened by 3 bases and J by 4 bases, with 15 bases between the two germline ends. This CDR3 has 15 residues. CDR3 region: CASSLRAGVGTEAFF. The CDR3 nucleotides read TGTGCCAGCAGTTTGAGGGCAGGTGTTGGCACTGAAGCTTTCTTT.

This clonotype was seen ten or more times. The J gene is TRBJ2-7, the V gene TRBV7-2; a possible D gene is TRBD1 (5 bases). The CDR3 is 14 residues long. V gave up 0 bases and J gave up 4 bases, with 10 bases separating them. The V gene's germline CDR1 is SGHTA and CDR2 FQGNSA. The DNA of the CDR3 is TGTGCCAGCAGCTTAGCAGGGGTCGGGTACGAGCAGTACTTC. This codes for CASSLAGVGYEQYF.

This clonotype occurred a few times. This chain joins TRBV7-9 and TRBJ2-7; 8 positions agree with TRBD2. Trimming cost V 4 bases and J 5 bases; bases outside gene matches: 13. The CDR3 is made up of 16 amino acids. CDR1 is SEHNR and CDR2 is FQNEAQ in the germline V gene (reference sequence). The CDR3 region has the DNA TGTGCCAGCAGCTCCTCCTTGGGGACTAGGGGACACGAGCAGTACTTC. Translation gives CASSSSLGTRGHEQYF.